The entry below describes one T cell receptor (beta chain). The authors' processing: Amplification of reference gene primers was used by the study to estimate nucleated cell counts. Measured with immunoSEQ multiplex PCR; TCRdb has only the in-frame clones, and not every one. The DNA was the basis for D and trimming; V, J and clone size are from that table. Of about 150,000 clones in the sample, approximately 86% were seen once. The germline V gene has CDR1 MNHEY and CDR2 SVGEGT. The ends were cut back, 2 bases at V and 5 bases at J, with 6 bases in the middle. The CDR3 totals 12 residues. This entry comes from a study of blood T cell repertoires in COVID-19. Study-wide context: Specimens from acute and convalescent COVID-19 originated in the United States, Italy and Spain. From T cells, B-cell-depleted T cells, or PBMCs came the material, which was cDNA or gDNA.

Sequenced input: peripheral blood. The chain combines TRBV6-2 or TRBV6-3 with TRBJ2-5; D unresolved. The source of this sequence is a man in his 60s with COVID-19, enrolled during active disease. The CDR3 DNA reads TGTGCCAGCAGTTACCCTTTTGAGACCCAGTACTTC. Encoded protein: CASSYPFETQYF.